This T cell receptor (beta chain) is drawn from a study of early T cells in non-severe SARS-CoV-2 infection. The germline V and J ends were trimmed by 5 bases and 0 bases, with 9 bases remaining between them. This CDR3 region has 14 residues. From germline, CDR1 is SGHTA and CDR2 FQGNSA. TCRdb itself ran the 5' RACE reads through MiXCR, one entry per CDR3 protein. Among about 71,000 distinct CDR3 sequences, around 12% were seen once, and the ten largest hold 2.7%. This clonotype was recorded at least ten times. This specimen consisted of whole blood, obtained at baseline. The chain joins TRBV7-2 to TRBJ2-3; D unclear. The source of this sequence is an adult who was a healthcare worker with PCR-confirmed SARS-CoV-2 infection or an uninfected control (not recorded which). Here the CDR3 DNA reads TGTGCCAGCAGCCCGGACCCTAGCACAGATACGCAGTATTTT. The encoded protein is CASSPDPSTDTQYF.